The clone carrying this T cell receptor (beta chain) has a single count. V shed 3 bases and J shed 2 bases, with 8 bases lying between them. Per the germline V gene, CDR1 is KGHSH and CDR2 is LQKENI. This CDR3 region has 14 residues. The data originate from a study of PD-L1 blockade in urothelial cancer. The overall study: Blood analysis took place 3 weeks (second dose) and 6 weeks after treatment start.

This table comes from immunoSEQ multiplex PCR, and its TCRdb copy is limited to in-frame clones, with some not included. Here the sample spans around 100,000 clones, roughly 84% being singletons. Time point given: pretreatment peripheral blood. The sequencing here drew on PBMCs, taken around atezolizumab (anti-PD-L1) treatment. This clonotype was sampled from a man in his sixties with urothelial cancer. This chain links TRBV18 with TRBJ1-3; D gene ambiguous. The CDR3 DNA is TGTGCCAGCTCACCCACCGAGGCTGGAAACACCATATATTTT. As protein: CASSPTEAGNTIYF.